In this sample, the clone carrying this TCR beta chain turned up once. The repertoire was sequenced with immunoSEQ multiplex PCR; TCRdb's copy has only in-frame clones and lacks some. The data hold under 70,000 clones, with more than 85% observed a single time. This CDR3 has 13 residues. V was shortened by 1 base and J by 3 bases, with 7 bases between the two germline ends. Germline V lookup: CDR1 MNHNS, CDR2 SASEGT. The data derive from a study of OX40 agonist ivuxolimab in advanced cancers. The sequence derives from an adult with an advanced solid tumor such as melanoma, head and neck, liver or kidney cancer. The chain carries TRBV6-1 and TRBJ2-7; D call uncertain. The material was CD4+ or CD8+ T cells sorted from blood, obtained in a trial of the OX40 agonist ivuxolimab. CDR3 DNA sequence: TGTGCCAGCAGTGAAGACCGGCGCTACGAGCAGTACTTC. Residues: CASSEDRRYEQYF.